The rows below give T cell receptor beta chains drawn from one sample of a study of neurological immune-mediated disorders. TCRdb reprocessed the 5' RACE reads with MiXCR, giving one entry per CDR3 protein. In the table there are more than 75,000 distinct CDR3 sequences, 10% of which are singletons. The source material was PBMCs. Receptor source: a man aged 35 to 55 in good health. Both conserved end residues are part of each CDR3. Fields, in order: D gene, clone size, V gene, J gene, CDR3 DNA, CDR3 protein. The D gene is left open where the match is weak. Rows give clone size only sometimes, using once, few, many, or a class for an expanded clone.

-	many	TRBV10-2	TRBJ1-1	TGCGCCAGCCTGGAGAACACTGAAGCTTTCTTT	CASLENTEAFF
-	-	TRBV12-3/TRBV12-4	TRBJ1-4	TGTGCCAGCGCTGATAGAAAGGGGGTCGAAAAACTGTTTTTT	CASADRKGVEKLFF
TRBD2	many	TRBV5-1	TRBJ2-5	TGCGCCAGCAGCTGGGGGACTAGCGGGAGGAACTCTAAAGAGACCCAGTACTTC	CASSWGTSGRNSKETQYF
-	many	TRBV6-2/TRBV6-3	TRBJ2-1	TGTGCCAGCAGTTACTCGGGGGCTAGCGGCAATGAGCAGTTCTTC	CASSYSGASGNEQFF
-	many	TRBV18	TRBJ2-2	TGTGCCAGCTCACCAAGGGATTCCGGGGAGCTGTTTTTT	CASSPRDSGELFF
TRBD2	many	TRBV9	TRBJ2-1	TGTGCCAGCAGCGTAGTAATGGGCGGGGGGGCAGTGGAGCAGTTCTTC	CASSVVMGGGAVEQFF
-	many	TRBV3-1	TRBJ1-1	TGTGCCAGCAGCCGAGAACACAGGTCACCTGAAGCTTTCTTT	CASSREHRSPEAFF
TRBD2	few	TRBV29-1	TRBJ2-1	TGCAGCGTTGTCCCCACAACTCGACTAGCGGCCTACAATGAGCAGTTCTTC	CSVVPTTRLAAYNEQFF
-	many	TRBV3-1	TRBJ2-5	TGTGCCAGCAGCCAAAAGGGGGAGACCCAGTACTTC	CASSQKGETQYF
-	many	TRBV29-1	TRBJ2-5	TGCAGCGTTGGCGGACTCCTCCAAGAGACCCAGTACTTC	CSVGGLLQETQYF
-	many	TRBV14	TRBJ2-3	TGTGCCAGCAGCCAATGGAGGGGCACAATGGAAACGCAGTATTTT	CASSQWRGTMETQYF
-	many	TRBV6-1	TRBJ1-2	TGTGCCAGCAGTGAAAAGGATTTCCAGGCTGGGGCTAACTATGGCTACACCTTC	CASSEKDFQAGANYGYTF
-	many	TRBV3-1	TRBJ2-5	TGTGCCAGCGGCCGGGAGACCCAGTACTTC	CASGRETQYF
-	many	TRBV7-2	TRBJ2-7	TGTGCCAGCAGCGTGTTGCAGGGACGCGAGCAGTACTTC	CASSVLQGREQYF
-	many	TRBV4-2	TRBJ1-4	TGTGCCAGCAGCCAAGGGGGTGAAAAACTGTTTTTT	CASSQGGEKLFF
TRBD1	few	TRBV9	TRBJ1-5	TGTGCCAGCAGCGTGGGAGAAGGGGGCTGGCAGCCCCAGCATTTT	CASSVGEGGWQPQHF
-	many	TRBV5-1	TRBJ1-1	TGCGCCAGCAGCTTGGACGCGGCGCTTCCCATCGAAGAGGCTTTCTTT	CASSLDAALPIEEAFF
-	many	TRBV5-1	TRBJ1-2	TGCGCCAGCAGCTTGGAATCCGCAGCAAACTATGGCTACACCTTC	CASSLESAANYGYTF
TRBD1	many	TRBV29-1	TRBJ2-5	TGCAGCGTTAAAGGGACAGGGGGCGAAGAGACCCAGTACTTC	CSVKGTGGEETQYF
-	many	TRBV20-1	TRBJ1-1	TGCAGTGCTAAGCGACAGCTCGCCCCTGAAGCTTTCTTT	CSAKRQLAPEAFF
-	many	TRBV9	TRBJ2-6	TGTGCCAGCAGCTCCCCCGCCGGGGCCAACGTCCTGACTTTC	CASSSPAGANVLTF
TRBD1	many	TRBV5-1	TRBJ2-5	TGCGCCAGCAGCCCAGACAGGGGGCAAGGGCAAGAGACCCAGTACTTC	CASSPDRGQGQETQYF
-	many	TRBV5-6	TRBJ1-1	TGTGCCAGCAGCTTTGGAACGCAGGGGACCGAAGCTTTCTTT	CASSFGTQGTEAFF
-	-	TRBV11-3	TRBJ1-1	TGTGCCAGCAGTCAGGACCAAACCACTGAAGCTTTCTTT	CASSQDQTTEAFF
TRBD1	many	TRBV15	TRBJ2-1	TGTGCCACCAGCAGAGATGTGCGGACAGGGGCGTACAATGAGCAGTTCTTC	CATSRDVRTGAYNEQFF